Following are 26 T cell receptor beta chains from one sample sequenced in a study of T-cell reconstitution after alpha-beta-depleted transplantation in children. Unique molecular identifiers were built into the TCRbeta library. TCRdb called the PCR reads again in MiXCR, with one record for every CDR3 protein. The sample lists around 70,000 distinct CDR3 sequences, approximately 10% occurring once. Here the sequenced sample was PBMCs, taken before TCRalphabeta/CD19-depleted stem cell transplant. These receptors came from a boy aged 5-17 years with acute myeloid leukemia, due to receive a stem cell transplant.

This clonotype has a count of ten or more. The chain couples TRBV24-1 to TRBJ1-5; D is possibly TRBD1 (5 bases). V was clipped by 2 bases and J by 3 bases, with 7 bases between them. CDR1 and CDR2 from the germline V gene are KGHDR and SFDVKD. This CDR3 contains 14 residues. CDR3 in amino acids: CATSDSRVNQPQHF. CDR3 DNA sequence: TGTGCCACCAGTGATTCCAGGGTCAATCAGCCCCAGCATTTT.

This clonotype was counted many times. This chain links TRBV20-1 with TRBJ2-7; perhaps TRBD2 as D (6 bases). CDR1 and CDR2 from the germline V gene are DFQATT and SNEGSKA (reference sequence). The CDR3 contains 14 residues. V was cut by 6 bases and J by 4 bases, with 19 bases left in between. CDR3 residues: CSAPWGGNVYEQYF. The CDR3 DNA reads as TGCAGTGCCCCGTGGGGCGGGAACGTTTACGAGCAGTACTTC.

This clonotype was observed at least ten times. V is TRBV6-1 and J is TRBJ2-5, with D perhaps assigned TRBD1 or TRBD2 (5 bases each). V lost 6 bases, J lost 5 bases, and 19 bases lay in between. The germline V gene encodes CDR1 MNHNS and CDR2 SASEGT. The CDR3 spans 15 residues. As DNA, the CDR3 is TGTGCCAGCAGCACCCCCCGGGACGGTGGCGAGACCCAGTACTTC. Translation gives CASSTPRDGGETQYF.

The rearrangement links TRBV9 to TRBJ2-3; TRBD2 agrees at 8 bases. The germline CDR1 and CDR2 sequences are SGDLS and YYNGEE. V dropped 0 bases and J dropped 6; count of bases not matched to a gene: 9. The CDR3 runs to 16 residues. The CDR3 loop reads CASSVAAGGPRDTQYF. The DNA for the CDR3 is TGTGCCAGCAGCGTAGCGGCGGGAGGTCCCAGGGATACGCAGTATTTT.

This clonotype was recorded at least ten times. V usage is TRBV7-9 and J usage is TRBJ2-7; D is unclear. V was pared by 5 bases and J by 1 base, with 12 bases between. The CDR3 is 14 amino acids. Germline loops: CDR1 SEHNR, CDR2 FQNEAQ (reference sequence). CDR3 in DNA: TGTGCCAGCAGCCAATGGGCCGAATCCTACGAGCAGTACTTC. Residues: CASSQWAESYEQYF.

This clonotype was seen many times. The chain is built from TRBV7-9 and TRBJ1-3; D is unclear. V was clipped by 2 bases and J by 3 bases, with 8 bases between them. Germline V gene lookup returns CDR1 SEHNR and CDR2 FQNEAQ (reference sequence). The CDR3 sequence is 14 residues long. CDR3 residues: CASSLTFDGNTIYF. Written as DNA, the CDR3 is TGTGCCAGCAGCTTAACCTTCGATGGAAACACCATATATTTT.

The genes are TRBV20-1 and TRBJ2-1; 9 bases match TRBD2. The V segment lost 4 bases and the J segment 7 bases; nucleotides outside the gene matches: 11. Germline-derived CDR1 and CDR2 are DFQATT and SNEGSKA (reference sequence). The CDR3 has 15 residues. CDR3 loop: CSATYPGLAKNEQFF. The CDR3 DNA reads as TGCAGTGCTACTTACCCGGGACTAGCAAAAAATGAGCAGTTCTTC.

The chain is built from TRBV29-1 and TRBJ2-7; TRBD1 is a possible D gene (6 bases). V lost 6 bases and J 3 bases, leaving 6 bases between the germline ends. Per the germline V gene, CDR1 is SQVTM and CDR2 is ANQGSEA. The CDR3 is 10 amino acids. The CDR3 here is CSVQGYEQYF. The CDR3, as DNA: TGCAGCGTACAGGGCTACGAGCAGTACTTC.

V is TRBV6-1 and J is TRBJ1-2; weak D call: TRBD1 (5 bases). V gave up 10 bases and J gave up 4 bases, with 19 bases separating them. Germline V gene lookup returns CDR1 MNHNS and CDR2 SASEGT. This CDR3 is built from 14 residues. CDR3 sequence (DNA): TGTGCCACCGTGAGGGGCTCACCCCTCTATGGCTACACCTTC. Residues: CATVRGSPLYGYTF.

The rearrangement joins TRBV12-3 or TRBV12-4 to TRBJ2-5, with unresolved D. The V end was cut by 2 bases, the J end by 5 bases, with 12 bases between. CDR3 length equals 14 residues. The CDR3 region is CASSLLETEETQYF. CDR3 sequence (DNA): TGTGCCAGCAGTTTACTAGAAACGGAGGAGACCCAGTACTTC.

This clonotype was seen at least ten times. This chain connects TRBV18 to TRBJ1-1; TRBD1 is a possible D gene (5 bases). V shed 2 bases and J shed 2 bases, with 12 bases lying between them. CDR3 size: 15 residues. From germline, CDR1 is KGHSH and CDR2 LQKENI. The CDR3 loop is CASSPGSGANTEAFF. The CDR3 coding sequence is TGTGCCAGCTCACCAGGGAGCGGGGCCAACACTGAAGCTTTCTTT.

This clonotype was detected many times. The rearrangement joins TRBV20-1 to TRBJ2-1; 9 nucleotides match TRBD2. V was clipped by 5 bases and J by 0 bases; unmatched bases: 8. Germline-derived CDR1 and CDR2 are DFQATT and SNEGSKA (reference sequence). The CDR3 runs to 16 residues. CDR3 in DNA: TGCAGTGCTTGGGGGGCTAGCGGGGCCTCCTACAATGAGCAGTTCTTC. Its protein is CSAWGASGASYNEQFF.

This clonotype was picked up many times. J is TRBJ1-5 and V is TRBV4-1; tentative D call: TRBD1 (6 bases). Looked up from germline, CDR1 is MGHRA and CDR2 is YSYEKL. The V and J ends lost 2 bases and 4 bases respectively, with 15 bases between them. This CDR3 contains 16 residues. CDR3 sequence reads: CASSQSTGLQNQPQHF. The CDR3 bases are TGCGCCAGCAGCCAAAGTACAGGGCTACAGAATCAGCCCCAGCATTTT.

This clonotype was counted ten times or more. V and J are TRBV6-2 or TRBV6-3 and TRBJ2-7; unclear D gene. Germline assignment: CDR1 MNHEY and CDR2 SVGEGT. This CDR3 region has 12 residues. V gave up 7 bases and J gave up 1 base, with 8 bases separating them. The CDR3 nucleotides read TGTGCCAGCAAGGGCCATTCCTACGAGCAGTACTTC. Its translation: CASKGHSYEQYF.

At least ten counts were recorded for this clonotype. In DNA, the CDR3 is TGCAGCGTTAGGAGCACTGGGGCCAACGTCCTGACTTTC. The encoded protein is CSVRSTGANVLTF. The gene calls are TRBV29-1 and TRBJ2-6; D unclear. The CDR3 has 13 residues. V was trimmed by 5 bases and J by 2 bases, leaving 7 bases between them. Germline V CDR1 and CDR2: SQVTM, ANQGSEA.

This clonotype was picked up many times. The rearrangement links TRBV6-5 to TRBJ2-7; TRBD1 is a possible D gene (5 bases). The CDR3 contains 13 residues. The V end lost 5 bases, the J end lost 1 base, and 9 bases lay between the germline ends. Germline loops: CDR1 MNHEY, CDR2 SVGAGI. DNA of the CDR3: TGTGCCAGCAGTCGAGACAGATCCTACGAGCAGTACGTC. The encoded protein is CASSRDRSYEQYV.

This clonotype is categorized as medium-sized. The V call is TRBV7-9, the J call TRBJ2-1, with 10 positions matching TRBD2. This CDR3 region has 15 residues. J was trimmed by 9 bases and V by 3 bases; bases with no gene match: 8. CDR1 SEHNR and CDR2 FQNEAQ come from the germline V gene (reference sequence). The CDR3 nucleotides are TGTGCCAGCAGCTTTTTTTTAGCGGGAGGAACTGAGCAGTTCTTC. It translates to CASSFFLAGGTEQFF.

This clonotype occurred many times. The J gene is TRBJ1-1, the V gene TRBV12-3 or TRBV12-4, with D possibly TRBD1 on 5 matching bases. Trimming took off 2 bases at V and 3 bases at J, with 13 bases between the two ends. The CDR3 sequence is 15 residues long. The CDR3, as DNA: TGTGCCAGCAGTTTAATGGTCAGGGTAGACACTGAAGCTTTCTTT. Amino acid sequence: CASSLMVRVDTEAFF.

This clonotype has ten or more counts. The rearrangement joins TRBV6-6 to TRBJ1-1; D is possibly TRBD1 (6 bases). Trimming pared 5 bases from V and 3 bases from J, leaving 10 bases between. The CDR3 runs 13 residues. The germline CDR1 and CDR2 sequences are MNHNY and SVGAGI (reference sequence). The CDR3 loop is CASSREGDTEAFF. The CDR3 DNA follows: TGTGCCAGCAGTAGGGAGGGGGACACTGAAGCTTTCTTT.

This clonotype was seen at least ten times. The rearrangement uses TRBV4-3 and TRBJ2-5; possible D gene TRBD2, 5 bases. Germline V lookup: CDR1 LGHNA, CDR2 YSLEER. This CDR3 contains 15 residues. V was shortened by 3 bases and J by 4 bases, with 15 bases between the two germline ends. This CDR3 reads CASSQSGGPGETQYF. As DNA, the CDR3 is TGCGCCAGCAGCCAGTCTGGAGGTCCGGGAGAGACCCAGTACTTC.

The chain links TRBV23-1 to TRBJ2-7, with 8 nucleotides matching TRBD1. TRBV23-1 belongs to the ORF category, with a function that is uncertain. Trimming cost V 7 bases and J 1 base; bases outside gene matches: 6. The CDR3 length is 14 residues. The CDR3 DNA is TGCGCCAGCACCTACAGGGGGAAGTCCTACGAGCAGTACGTC. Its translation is CASTYRGKSYEQYV.

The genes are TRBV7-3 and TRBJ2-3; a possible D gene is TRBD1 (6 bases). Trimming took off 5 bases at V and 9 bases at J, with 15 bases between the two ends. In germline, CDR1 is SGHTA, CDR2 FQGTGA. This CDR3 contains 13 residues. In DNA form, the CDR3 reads TGTGCCAGCAGCCTGTTACAGGGAAGCACGCAGTATTTT. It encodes CASSLLQGSTQYF.

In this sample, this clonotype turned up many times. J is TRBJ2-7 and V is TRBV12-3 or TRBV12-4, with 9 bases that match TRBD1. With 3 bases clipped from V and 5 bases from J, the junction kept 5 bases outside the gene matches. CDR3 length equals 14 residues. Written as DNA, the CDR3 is TGTGCCAGCAGTTTCTGGACAGGGGAGGACGAGCAGTACTTC. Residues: CASSFWTGEDEQYF.

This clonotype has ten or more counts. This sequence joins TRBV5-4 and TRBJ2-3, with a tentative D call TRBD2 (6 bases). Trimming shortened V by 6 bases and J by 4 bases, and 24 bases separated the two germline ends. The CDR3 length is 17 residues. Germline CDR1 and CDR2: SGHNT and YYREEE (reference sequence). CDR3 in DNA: TGTGCCAGCACCACAGGTGTCGGAGCCCGCGGGGCAGATACGCAGTATTTT. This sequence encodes CASTTGVGARGADTQYF. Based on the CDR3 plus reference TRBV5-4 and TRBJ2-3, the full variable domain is ETGVTQSPTHLIKTRGQQVTLRCSSQSGHNTVSWYQQALGQGPQFIFQYYREEENGRGNFPPRFSGLQFPNYSSELNVNALELDDSALYLCASTTGVGARGADTQYFGPGTRLTVL.

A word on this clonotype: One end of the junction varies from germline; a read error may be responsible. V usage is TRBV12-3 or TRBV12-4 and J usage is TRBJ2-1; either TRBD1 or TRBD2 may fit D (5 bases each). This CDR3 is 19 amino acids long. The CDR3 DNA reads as TGTGCCCGCAGTTTTGTAGAGGGGATACAGCTGATCTCCTACAATGAGCAGTTCTTC. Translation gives CARSFVEGIQLISYNEQFF.

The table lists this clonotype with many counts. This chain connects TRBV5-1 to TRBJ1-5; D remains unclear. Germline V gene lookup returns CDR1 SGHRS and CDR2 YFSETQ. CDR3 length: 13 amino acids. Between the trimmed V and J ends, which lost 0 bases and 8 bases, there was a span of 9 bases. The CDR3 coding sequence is TGCGCCAGCAGCTTGGCCGGGCGGGAGCCCCAGCATTTT. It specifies CASSLAGREPQHF.